Listed below are T cell receptor beta chains from one sample, sequenced in a study of blood T cell repertoires in COVID-19. The assay was immunoSEQ multiplex PCR, and TCRdb's table has in-frame clones only and misses some. The table has approximately 290,000 clones, roughly 89% seen once. The sample taken for sequencing was peripheral blood. The receptors were gathered from a young man with acute or convalescent COVID-19. Each CDR3 is given with its conserved first and last residue. The order of the fields is D gene, clone size, V gene, J gene, CDR3 protein, CDR3 DNA. D genes are given only for firm matches. Size is omitted from some rows. Given values are once, few, many or a class for expanded clones.

d_call: TRBD2
clone_size: NA
v_call: TRBV6-1
j_call: TRBJ2-2
cdr3_aa: CASSDRLAGWAGELFF
cdr3_nt: TGTGCCAGCAGTGATCGACTAGCGGGATGGGCCGGGGAGCTGTTTTTT

d_call: TRBD1
clone_size: NA
v_call: TRBV6-6
j_call: TRBJ2-7
cdr3_aa: CASSPTGGGGRQYF
cdr3_nt: TGTGCCAGCAGTCCGACAGGGGGTGGAGGCCGGCAGTACTTC

d_call: NA
clone_size: NA
v_call: TRBV28
j_call: TRBJ1-2
cdr3_aa: CATIPVGAKVGYTF
cdr3_nt: TGTGCCACCATCCCTGTGGGGGCGAAGGTTGGCTACACCTTC

d_call: NA
clone_size: NA
v_call: TRBV3-1/TRBV3-2
j_call: TRBJ2-5
cdr3_aa: CASSRRPRLEETQYF
cdr3_nt: TGTGCCAGCAGCCGACGCCCCCGACTAGAAGAGACCCAGTACTTC

d_call: TRBD1
clone_size: NA
v_call: TRBV6-1
j_call: TRBJ1-6
cdr3_aa: CASSADRANQNSPLHF
cdr3_nt: TGTGCCAGCAGTGCCGACAGGGCCAACCAAAATTCACCCCTCCACTTT

d_call: NA
clone_size: NA
v_call: TRBV28
j_call: TRBJ1-1
cdr3_aa: CASSLAGWTEAFF
cdr3_nt: TGTGCCAGCAGTTTAGCAGGGTGGACTGAAGCTTTCTTT

d_call: NA
clone_size: few
v_call: TRBV9
j_call: TRBJ1-6
cdr3_aa: CASSEGGLDNSPLHF
cdr3_nt: TGTGCCAGCAGTGAGGGGGGGCTTGATAATTCACCCCTCCACTTT

d_call: TRBD1
clone_size: NA
v_call: TRBV30
j_call: TRBJ1-5
cdr3_aa: CAWSQGDGQPQHF
cdr3_nt: TGTGCCTGGAGCCAGGGGGATGGTCAGCCCCAGCATTTT

d_call: NA
clone_size: few
v_call: TRBV29-1
j_call: TRBJ2-7
cdr3_aa: CSVLDTDYEQYF
cdr3_nt: TGCAGCGTGCTGGACACGGACTACGAGCAGTACTTC

d_call: NA
clone_size: NA
v_call: TRBV21-1
j_call: TRBJ2-5
cdr3_aa: CASGGLAGPQTQYF
cdr3_nt: TGTGCCAGCGGGGGACTAGCGGGACCACAGACCCAGTACTTC

d_call: NA
clone_size: NA
v_call: TRBV5-1
j_call: TRBJ1-4
cdr3_aa: CASSLGVRLGSEKLFF
cdr3_nt: TGCGCCAGCAGCTTGGGGGTCAGGCTAGGGAGCGAAAAACTGTTTTTT

d_call: TRBD1
clone_size: NA
v_call: TRBV5-1
j_call: TRBJ2-7
cdr3_aa: CASRPGTGVYEQYF
cdr3_nt: TGCGCCAGCAGGCCTGGGACAGGGGTCTACGAGCAGTACTTT

d_call: NA
clone_size: NA
v_call: TRBV28
j_call: TRBJ1-5
cdr3_aa: CASSLSGRSQPQHF
cdr3_nt: TGTGCCAGCAGTTTATCAGGGCGCAGTCAGCCCCAGCATTTT

d_call: NA
clone_size: once
v_call: TRBV6-1
j_call: TRBJ1-3
cdr3_aa: CASSDGRFSGNTIYF
cdr3_nt: TGTGCCAGCAGTGACGGTCGTTTTTCTGGAAACACCATATATTTT

d_call: NA
clone_size: once
v_call: TRBV7-9
j_call: TRBJ2-7
cdr3_aa: CASSSGAGNYEQYF
cdr3_nt: TGTGCCAGCAGCTCGGGTGCGGGAAACTACGAGCAGTACTTC

d_call: TRBD1
clone_size: NA
v_call: TRBV7-2
j_call: TRBJ1-2
cdr3_aa: CASSFTRTGSYTYGYTF
cdr3_nt: TGTGCCAGCAGCTTTACCCGGACAGGCTCGTACACTTATGGCTACACCTTC

d_call: TRBD2
clone_size: NA
v_call: TRBV7-9
j_call: TRBJ2-3
cdr3_aa: CASSLVPSGDRDTQYF
cdr3_nt: TGTGCCAGCAGCTTAGTTCCCAGCGGGGATCGGGATACGCAGTATTTT

d_call: TRBD1
clone_size: NA
v_call: TRBV5-8
j_call: TRBJ2-3
cdr3_aa: CASSPGQGGTDTQYF
cdr3_nt: TGTGCCAGCAGCCCTGGACAGGGGGGCACAGATACGCAGTATTTT

d_call: NA
clone_size: NA
v_call: TRBV3-1/TRBV3-2
j_call: TRBJ2-7
cdr3_aa: CASSQGSVVEQYF
cdr3_nt: TGTGCCAGCTCGCAGGGTTCGGTGGTCGAGCAGTACTTC

d_call: NA
clone_size: NA
v_call: TRBV4-2
j_call: TRBJ2-1
cdr3_aa: CASSQDSPFYNEQFF
cdr3_nt: TGTGCCAGCAGCCAAGATAGTCCCTTCTACAATGAGCAGTTCTTC

d_call: TRBD1
clone_size: NA
v_call: TRBV10-3
j_call: TRBJ2-7
cdr3_aa: CAISGLDRVGEQYF
cdr3_nt: TGTGCCATCAGTGGACTCGACAGGGTCGGCGAGCAGTACTTC

d_call: TRBD2
clone_size: NA
v_call: TRBV5-4
j_call: TRBJ2-3
cdr3_aa: CASSSGGGVGTDTQYF
cdr3_nt: TGTGCCAGCAGTTCTGGCGGGGGGGTGGGCACAGATACGCAGTATTTT

d_call: TRBD2
clone_size: once
v_call: TRBV11-2
j_call: TRBJ2-1
cdr3_aa: CASSRGGLAKYNEQFF
cdr3_nt: TGTGCCAGCAGTCGGGGGGGGCTAGCGAAATACAATGAGCAGTTCTTC

d_call: NA
clone_size: NA
v_call: TRBV6-1
j_call: TRBJ1-1
cdr3_aa: CASSEAGAPTEAFF
cdr3_nt: TGTGCCAGCAGTGAAGCGGGGGCGCCGACTGAAGCTTTCTTT

d_call: TRBD1
clone_size: NA
v_call: TRBV5-4
j_call: TRBJ2-5
cdr3_aa: CATTGQTETQYF
cdr3_nt: TGTGCCACCACGGGACAGACAGAGACCCAGTACTTC

d_call: NA
clone_size: NA
v_call: TRBV7-8
j_call: TRBJ1-5
cdr3_aa: CASSSLTVNQPQHF
cdr3_nt: TGTGCCAGCAGCTCGTTGACAGTCAATCAGCCCCAGCATTTT

d_call: TRBD1
clone_size: NA
v_call: TRBV18
j_call: TRBJ1-5
cdr3_aa: CASSPSGQGNQPQHF
cdr3_nt: TGTGCCAGCTCACCATCGGGACAGGGTAATCAGCCCCAGCATTTT

d_call: NA
clone_size: once
v_call: TRBV5-1
j_call: TRBJ1-4
cdr3_aa: CASSLAGKLFF
cdr3_nt: TGCGCCAGCAGCTTGGCAGGAAAACTGTTTTTT

d_call: NA
clone_size: once
v_call: TRBV7-8
j_call: TRBJ1-1
cdr3_aa: CASSPLRLPNTEAFF
cdr3_nt: TGTGCCAGCAGCCCACTCAGGTTACCGAACACTGAAGCTTTCTTT

d_call: TRBD1
clone_size: NA
v_call: TRBV27
j_call: TRBJ1-2
cdr3_aa: CASTKHRDSLPYGYTF
cdr3_nt: TGTGCCAGCACCAAACACCGGGACAGCTTACCCTATGGCTACACCTTC

d_call: NA
clone_size: once
v_call: TRBV6-6
j_call: TRBJ1-3
cdr3_aa: CASSYSSRENTIYF
cdr3_nt: TGTGCCAGCAGTTACTCGAGCCGGGAAAACACCATATATTTT

d_call: NA
clone_size: NA
v_call: TRBV3-1/TRBV3-2
j_call: TRBJ1-5
cdr3_aa: CASSPREAFMPQHF
cdr3_nt: TGTGCCAGCAGCCCCCGGGAGGCCTTCATGCCCCAGCATTTT

d_call: NA
clone_size: NA
v_call: TRBV28
j_call: TRBJ1-1
cdr3_aa: CASSLFGRLEAFF
cdr3_nt: TGTGCCAGCAGTTTATTCGGAAGACTTGAAGCTTTCTTT

d_call: NA
clone_size: NA
v_call: TRBV30
j_call: TRBJ1-5
cdr3_aa: CAWSVSGQPQHF
cdr3_nt: TGTGCCTGGAGTGTTTCGGGGCAGCCCCAGCATTTT

d_call: NA
clone_size: NA
v_call: TRBV27
j_call: TRBJ1-5
cdr3_aa: CASSFRDHQPQHF
cdr3_nt: TGTGCCAGCAGTTTCAGGGATCATCAGCCCCAGCATTTT